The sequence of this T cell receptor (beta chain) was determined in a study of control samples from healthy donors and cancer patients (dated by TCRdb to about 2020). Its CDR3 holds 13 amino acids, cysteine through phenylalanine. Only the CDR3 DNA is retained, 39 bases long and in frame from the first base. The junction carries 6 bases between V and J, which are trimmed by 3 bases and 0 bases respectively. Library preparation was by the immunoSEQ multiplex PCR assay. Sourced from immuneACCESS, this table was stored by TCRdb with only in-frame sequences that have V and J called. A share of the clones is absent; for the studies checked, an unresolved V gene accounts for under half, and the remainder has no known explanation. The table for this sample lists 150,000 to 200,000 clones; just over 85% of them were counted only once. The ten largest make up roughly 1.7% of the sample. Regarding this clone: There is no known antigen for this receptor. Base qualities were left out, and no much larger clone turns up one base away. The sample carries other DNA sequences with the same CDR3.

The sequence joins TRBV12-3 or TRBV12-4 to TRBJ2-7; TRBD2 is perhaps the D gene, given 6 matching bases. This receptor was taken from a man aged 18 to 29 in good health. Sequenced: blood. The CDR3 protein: CASSLGGSYEQYF. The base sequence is TGTGCCAGCAGTTTGGGGGGCTCCTACGAGCAGTACTTC.